This T cell receptor (beta chain) is from a study of monozygotic twins with inflammatory bowel disease. Overall study findings and caveats: Patients got different immunosuppressive treatments, which may have made their repertoires more variable.

As to this clonotype: Its antigen is undetermined.

Every single donor had a 2.5 ml blood sample drawn. UMIs incorporating a 6-nucleotide sample barcode were appended by means of template switching. TCRdb re-analyzed the 5' RACE reads; it lists each CDR3 protein once, without DNA. This listing includes hundreds of thousands of distinct CDR3 sequences. Sequencing was done on a sample of blood. This clonotype was obtained from a human donor with ulcerative colitis or Crohn's disease, or a healthy co-twin of an affected twin (not recorded which).

The CDR3 sequence: CASSYSQGTAYEQYF. The chain has TRBV6-5 and TRBJ2-7; checking the TCRdb D call of TRBD1 is not possible without DNA. This CDR3 comprises 15 residues. CDR1 and CDR2 (germline): MNHEY, SVGAGI.